The TCR beta chain described here comes from a study of CD8+ T cells in alopecia areata. Study-wide context: Tofacitinib therapy took 6 to 18 months; 6 months off drug came after. Study-wide results and caveats: Tofacitinib yielded significantly lower scalp clonality and fewer expanded CD8+ clones among the top 100.

Stated treatment: oral pan-JAK inhibitor, 5-10 mg twice daily. cDNA prepared by RNA extraction and subsequent reverse transcription served as the template for sequencing. Data came from immunoSEQ multiplex PCR; TCRdb stores just in-frame clones and leaves some out. The sample shows around 70,000 clones, 25% to 35% of them seen only once. This clone was found a few times. Its antigen remains unknown. The material sequenced was CD8+ T cells sorted from blood, taken at week 4, from a patient treated with tofacitinib. The clonotype comes from a human donor with alopecia areata.

The CDR3 sequence is CASSFGQRGYEQYF. The CDR3 nucleotides are TGTGCCAGTAGTTTCGGACAGAGGGGCTACGAGCAGTACTTC. The rearrangement uses TRBV19 and TRBJ2-7; a possible D gene is TRBD1 (6 bases). Per the germline V gene, CDR1 is LNHDA and CDR2 is SQIVND (reference sequence). This CDR3 comprises 14 residues. The V end was cut by 5 bases, the J end by 3 bases, with 14 bases between.